This T cell receptor beta chain was sequenced during a study of T-cell memory formation after mild COVID-19. Study in general: The TCR clusters were mostly specific to one donor.

This clonotype appeared a few times. The antigen is undetermined. V was clipped by 5 bases and J by 8 bases; unmatched bases: 3. CDR1 and CDR2 from the germline V gene are SGHTA and FQGNSA. The CDR3 is 12 amino acids. Findings and limits, study-wide: Cross-reactive memory seemingly joined, as some responding clones were found in pre-infection memory. CD4+ bias marked clones expanding day 15 to 37, unlike balanced contracting clones.

From the 5' RACE reads, TCRdb called clonotypes with MiXCR, one entry per CDR3 protein. The sample lists 500,000 to 550,000 distinct CDR3 sequences, roughly 21% seen once, with under 15% in the top ten. The V and J genes are TRBV7-2 and TRBJ2-1; 7 positions match TRBD2. The TCR originated in an adult woman who had mild COVID-19 (a few samples of this study predate the infection). Cell type and time point are not known. Sequenced sample: PBMCs or a T cell subset sorted from them (not recorded which). CDR3 sequence: CASSRTRDEQFF. As DNA, the CDR3 is TGTGCCAGCAGCCGGACTAGGGATGAGCAGTTCTTC.